This is a list of T cell receptor beta chains from one sample in a study of post-analysis software for immune sequencing data. One entry per CDR3 protein, called by TCRdb with MiXCR from the PCR reads. The table has about 500,000 distinct CDR3 sequences, roughly 46% seen once. Specimen: blood. All receptors derive from a girl aged 5-17 years with multiple sclerosis. The CDR3 runs from the conserved cysteine through the conserved F or W. A D gene is named only where the DNA matches it firmly. Clone size is not always given. Where it is, it says once, few, many or a class for expanded clones.

>TRBJ2-3|TRBD2|TRBV7-8|NA
TGTGCCAGCAGCTTAGAAGCGGGAGGCCCCACAGATACGCAGTATTTT
CASSLEAGGPTDTQYF
>TRBJ2-7|TRBD2|TRBV12-3/TRBV12-4|many
TGTGCCAGCAGGGGACTAGCGGGCTTCTCCTACGAGCAGTACTTC
CASRGLAGFSYEQYF
>TRBJ2-3|NA|TRBV4-1|few
TGCGCCAGCAGCCGACGGCTGGACAGTCTCACAGATACGCAGTATTTT
CASSRRLDSLTDTQYF
>TRBJ2-5|NA|TRBV20-1|NA
TGCAGTGCTAGAGATCAGGGGAAGCGGACCCAGTACTTC
CSARDQGKRTQYF
>TRBJ1-6|TRBD1|TRBV28|NA
TGTGCCAGCAGCTCCGGGACAGGGGGCTTAATCCTCCACTTT
CASSSGTGGLILHF
>TRBJ2-7|TRBD1|TRBV20-1|once
TGCAGTGCAAGCGGACAGGCTCAAGAGCCCCAGTACTTC
CSASGQAQEPQYF
>TRBJ2-5|NA|TRBV7-9|few
TGTGCCAGCAGCTTAGAGACAGAGACCCAGTACTTC
CASSLETETQYF
>TRBJ2-5|NA|TRBV7-9|once
TGTGCCAGCAGCTCGACTAGGGGCGGGCAAGGGACCCAGTACTTC
CASSSTRGGQGTQYF
>TRBJ2-1|NA|TRBV6-6|NA
TGTGCCACGTTCCCGGTGACTAGCTCCTACAATGAGCAGTTCTTC
CATFPVTSSYNEQFF
>TRBJ2-7|NA|TRBV30|NA
TGTGCCTGGAGCGCGGGACGAGCCCACGAGCAGTACTTC
CAWSAGRAHEQYF
>TRBJ2-5|NA|TRBV6-5|NA
TGTGCCAGCAGTTACTCTGGAGGAGAGACCCAGTACTTC
CASSYSGGETQYF
>TRBJ1-4|TRBD1|TRBV5-1|NA
TGCGCCAGCAGCTCCCGGACAGGGGACAGAACAACTAATGAAAAACTGTTTTTT
CASSSRTGDRTTNEKLFF
>TRBJ2-1|TRBD2|TRBV4-1|NA
TGCGCCAGCAGCCCCCGAAGGAGCGGGAGCTCCTACAATGAGCAGTTCTTC
CASSPRRSGSSYNEQFF
>TRBJ1-1|NA|TRBV7-9|NA
TGTGCCACCGATCTTGGAGGCGGGTACACTGAAGCTTTCTTT
CATDLGGGYTEAFF
>TRBJ2-7|NA|TRBV20-1|NA
TGCAGTGCTAGGTTGGGCCATATCTCCTACGAGCAGTACTTC
CSARLGHISYEQYF
>TRBJ2-6|NA|TRBV6-2/TRBV6-3|NA
TGTGCCAGCAGTTGGAACTCTGGGGCCAACGTCCTGACTTTC
CASSWNSGANVLTF
>TRBJ2-7|NA|TRBV28|NA
TGTGCCAGCAGTTTATCCACATTGGGCTCCTACGAGCAGTACTTC
CASSLSTLGSYEQYF
>TRBJ2-3|TRBD2|TRBV4-3|NA
TGCGCCAGCAGCTGGGGACCGGGAGGGCCTAATACGCAGTATTTT
CASSWGPGGPNTQYF
>TRBJ2-7|TRBD1|TRBV5-1|NA
TGCGCCAGCAGCTTGGGGACAGGGGTATCCTACGAGCAGTACTTC
CASSLGTGVSYEQYF
>TRBJ1-5|NA|TRBV28|few
TGTGCCAGCAGCTGGGACGGCAATCAGCCCCAGCATTTT
CASSWDGNQPQHF
>TRBJ2-5|TRBD1|TRBV7-2|few
TGTGCCAGCAGCTCTAAAGCGCCGGACAGGGTACTACAAGAGACCCAGTACTTC
CASSSKAPDRVLQETQYF
>TRBJ1-2|NA|TRBV6-1|NA
TGTGCCAGCGAGGACGGTCCCAACTATGGCTACACCTTC
CASEDGPNYGYTF
>TRBJ2-1|TRBD1|TRBV20-1|few
TGCAGTGCTAACCGGGACAGGACCTACAATGAGCAGTTCTTC
CSANRDRTYNEQFF
>TRBJ2-1|TRBD1|TRBV7-3|NA
TGTGCCAGCAGCCAAGGACAGGGTGGGTACAATGAGCAGTTCTTC
CASSQGQGGYNEQFF
>TRBJ2-5|TRBD2|TRBV28|NA
TGTGCCAGCAGTTACGGACTAGCCCTCAGCAATGAGCAGTACTTC
CASSYGLALSNEQYF
>TRBJ1-2|NA|TRBV27|NA
TGTGCCAGCAGTAGGGTCGGCGGGGAGGGCTACACCTTC
CASSRVGGEGYTF
>TRBJ2-7|NA|TRBV12-3/TRBV12-4|NA
TGTGCCAGCAGTTTTGAGGGGAGTCAGTACTTC
CASSFEGSQYF
>TRBJ1-2|NA|TRBV6-6|few
TGTGCCAGCAGTTACGATGACAGGACCTATGGCTACACCTTC
CASSYDDRTYGYTF
>TRBJ2-7|NA|TRBV5-1|NA
TGCGCCAGCAGCTTGGATCAGGTCCGCGCCTCCGAGCAGTACTTC
CASSLDQVRASEQYF
>TRBJ2-3|TRBD2|TRBV20-1|NA
TGCAGCCGGGGACTAGCGGGAGGAGGTGATACGCAGTATTTT
CSRGLAGGGDTQYF
>TRBJ2-6|NA|TRBV2|NA
TGTGCCAGCATTGCTGACTCTGGGGCCAACGTCCTGACTTTC
CASIADSGANVLTF
>TRBJ1-2|TRBD1|TRBV6-6|NA
TGTGCCAGCAGTCCCGGGACAGGTACAAAGGACTATGGCTACACCTTC
CASSPGTGTKDYGYTF
>TRBJ2-5|NA|TRBV12-3/TRBV12-4|NA
TGTACCAGCAGTTTTTACAGTGGGGAGACCCAGTACTTC
CTSSFYSGETQYF
>TRBJ2-5|NA|TRBV28|NA
TGTGCCAGCAGTTTATCCGAACCAGGGGGAGGGGAGACCCAGTACTTC
CASSLSEPGGGETQYF
>TRBJ2-2|TRBD2|TRBV28|NA
TGTGCCAGCAGTCTACACAACTTAAGGGGACTAGCAACCGGGGAGCTGTTTTTT
CASSLHNLRGLATGELFF
>TRBJ2-1|TRBD2|TRBV12-3/TRBV12-4|few
TGTGCCAGCAGTCCTAATAGCGGGAGGGCGAGGGAGCAGTTCTTC
CASSPNSGRAREQFF
>TRBJ1-4|NA|TRBV4-1|NA
TGCGCCAGCAGCTTACGATACTCAGGGAAGAAACTGTTTTTT
CASSLRYSGKKLFF
>TRBJ2-7|NA|TRBV28|NA
TGTGCCAGCAGTTTATTACAGGGTTTGCACGAGCAGTACTTC
CASSLLQGLHEQYF
>TRBJ2-7|NA|TRBV7-9|NA
TGTGCCAGCAGCTTAGTGGCTGAGTACGAGCAGTACTTC
CASSLVAEYEQYF
>TRBJ2-1|TRBD2|TRBV11-1|NA
TGTGCCAGCAGCCCGAGCGGGGGGGTAGGCTCCTACAATGAGCAGTTCTTC
CASSPSGGVGSYNEQFF
>TRBJ2-7|NA|TRBV12-3/TRBV12-4|few
TGTGCCAGCAGTCTCCGGGACACCTACTACGAGCAGTACTTC
CASSLRDTYYEQYF
>TRBJ1-4|NA|TRBV6-2/TRBV6-3|NA
TGTGCCAGCAGTCTACCCTCGTGGGGCAGAACGAATGAAAAACTGTTTTTT
CASSLPSWGRTNEKLFF
>TRBJ1-1|TRBD1|TRBV2|few
TGTGCCAGCAGAACAGGGGTGGGTACTGAAGCTTTCTTT
CASRTGVGTEAFF
>TRBJ2-1|TRBD2|TRBV7-9|NA
TGTGCCAGCAGCTTAGTGCCTAGCGGGAGGATCTACAATGAGCAGTTCTTC
CASSLVPSGRIYNEQFF
>TRBJ2-3|NA|TRBV28|few
TGTGCCAGCAGTTCCTCGACAATCTCACCAGATACGCAGTATTTT
CASSSSTISPDTQYF